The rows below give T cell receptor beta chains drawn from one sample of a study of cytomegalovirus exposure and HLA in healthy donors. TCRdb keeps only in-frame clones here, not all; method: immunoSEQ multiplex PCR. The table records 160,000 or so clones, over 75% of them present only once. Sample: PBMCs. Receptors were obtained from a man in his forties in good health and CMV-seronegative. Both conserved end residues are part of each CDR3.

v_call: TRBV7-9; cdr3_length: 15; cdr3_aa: CASSLAAQGTNEAFF
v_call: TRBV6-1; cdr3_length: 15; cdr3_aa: CASSGSSPGSYEQYF
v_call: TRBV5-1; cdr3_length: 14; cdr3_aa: CASSLGQGVGGYTF
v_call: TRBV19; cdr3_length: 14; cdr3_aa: CASSLSGAQETQYF
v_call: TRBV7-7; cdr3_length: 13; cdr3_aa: CASSLEGEATQYF
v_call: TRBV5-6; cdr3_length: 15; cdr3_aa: CASSLGGQGNREQYF
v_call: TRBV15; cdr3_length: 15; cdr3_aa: CATKNTEGDTGELFF
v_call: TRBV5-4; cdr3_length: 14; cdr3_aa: CASSLGQGGYEQYF
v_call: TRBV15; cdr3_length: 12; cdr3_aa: CATSSNTGGYTF
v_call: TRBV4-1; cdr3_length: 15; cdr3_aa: CASSHQGSMNTEAFF
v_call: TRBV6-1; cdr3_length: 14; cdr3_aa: CASGRDENTGELFF
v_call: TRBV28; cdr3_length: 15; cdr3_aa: CASYRSSGGTDTQYF
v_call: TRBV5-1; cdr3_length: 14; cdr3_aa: CASSLGGTNEKLFF
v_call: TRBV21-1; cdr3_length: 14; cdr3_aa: CASGNGTGSYEQYF
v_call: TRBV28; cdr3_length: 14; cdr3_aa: CASSEGQAGNTIYF
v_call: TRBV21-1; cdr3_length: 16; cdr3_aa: CASSKLGVGGEETQYF